The next 24 T cell receptor beta chains were all read from a single sample in a study of T cell responses to AZD1222 COVID-19 vaccine. Profiling relied on immunoSEQ multiplex PCR, and the TCRdb table lists in-frame clones only, not all of them. Of about 140,000 clones in the sample, 92% were seen once. The sequences come from peripheral blood, collected on day 0 of AZD1222 vaccination. These receptors originate from an adult in good health.

The chain links TRBV25-1 to TRBJ1-1; D is perhaps TRBD1 (5 bases). Trimming removed 6 bases from V and 6 bases from J, with 17 bases in between. Germline CDR1 is MGHDK and CDR2 is SYGVNS. This CDR3 is built from 14 residues. The chain's CDR3 is CASRGTGRDAEAFF. The CDR3 coding sequence is TGTGCCAGCAGGGGGACGGGTAGAGACGCTGAAGCTTTCTTT.

The chain uses TRBV28 and TRBJ2-1; 7 nucleotides align to TRBD1. V shed 5 bases and J 10 bases; nucleotides not matched to a gene: 14. The CDR3 has 15 amino acids. Germline V CDR1 and CDR2: MDHEN, SYDVKM. In DNA, the CDR3 is TGTGCCAGCAGTCCCCCGGGACAGCCCGTTCGGGAGCAGTTCTTC. It translates to CASSPPGQPVREQFF.

In this sample, this clone turned up many times. The chain has TRBV19 and TRBJ2-7; 10 bases are a match to TRBD1. The V gene end was trimmed by 5 bases and the J gene end by 4 bases; junction bases not matched to a gene: 8. The CDR3 is made up of 15 amino acids. Germline lookup yields CDR1 LNHDA and CDR2 SQIVND (reference sequence). The CDR3 here is CASSSTGQGRYEQYF. The CDR3 bases are TGTGCCAGTAGTTCTACGGGACAGGGGAGGTACGAGCAGTACTTC.

This chain connects TRBV5-1 to TRBJ1-2; no clear D. CDR1 SGHRS and CDR2 YFSETQ come from the germline V gene. V gave up 0 bases and J gave up 6 bases, with 12 bases separating them. The CDR3 has 14 amino acids. CDR3 DNA: TGCGCCAGCAGCTTGGCCGGGTTTGCGGATGGCTACACCTTC. Translating it yields CASSLAGFADGYTF.

V usage is TRBV19 and J usage is TRBJ1-1, with 7 bases lining up with TRBD1. The length of the CDR3 is 16 residues. Germline V gene data show CDR1 as LNHDA and CDR2 as SQIVND (reference sequence). J lost 1 base, V lost 8 bases, and 13 bases had no gene match. The CDR3: CASEGRWGQKNTEAFF. CDR3 in DNA: TGTGCCAGTGAAGGGAGATGGGGACAGAAGAACACTGAAGCTTTCTTT.

The chain combines TRBV5-6 with TRBJ1-2; 7 nucleotides line up with TRBD1. The germline V gene has CDR1 SGHDT and CDR2 YYEEEE. V was pared by 0 bases and J by 3 bases, with 5 bases of the junction left unmatched. The length of the CDR3 is 15 residues. This chain's CDR3 is CASSLGVGQYYGYTF. Here the CDR3 DNA reads TGTGCCAGCAGCTTGGGTGTGGGACAGTACTATGGCTACACCTTC.

V usage is TRBV2 and J usage is TRBJ1-1; D remains ambiguous. The ends were cut back, 3 bases at V and 1 base at J, with 6 bases in the middle. The CDR3 sequence is 13 residues long. In germline, CDR1 is SNHLY, CDR2 FYNNEI. CDR3 in amino acids: CASSDIQNTEAFF. The CDR3 nucleotides read TGTGCCAGCAGTGATATCCAGAACACTGAAGCTTTCTTT.

The chain is built from TRBV5-6 and TRBJ2-1; D not resolved. In germline, CDR1 is SGHDT, CDR2 YYEEEE. This CDR3 is built from 13 residues. V was trimmed by 6 bases and J by 2 bases, leaving 9 bases between them. The CDR3 is CASIVLTYNEQFF. CDR3 sequence (DNA): TGTGCCAGCATCGTCCTTACCTACAATGAGCAGTTCTTC.

The rearrangement links TRBV11-2 to TRBJ2-2, with a possible D match to TRBD2 (6 bases). Looked up from germline, CDR1 is SGHAT and CDR2 is FQNNGV. Deletions cut 5 bases from V and 6 bases from J, with 16 bases between. The CDR3 is made up of 15 amino acids. CDR3 protein: CASSRGLLFPGELFF. Here the CDR3 DNA reads TGTGCCAGCAGCCGGGGACTCCTTTTTCCCGGGGAGCTGTTTTTT. Full variable domain (rest looked up from reference TRBV11-2 and TRBJ2-2): EAGVAQSPRYKIIEKRQSVAFWCNPISGHATLYWYQQILGQGPKLLIQFQNNGVVDDSQLPKDRFSAERLKGVDSTLKIQPAKLEDSAVYLCASSRGLLFPGELFFGEGSRLTVL.

The chain links TRBV5-5 to TRBJ1-1, with 7 bases lining up with TRBD1. V dropped 2 bases and J dropped 3; count of bases not matched to a gene: 1. The CDR3 extends over 13 amino acids. The germline gives CDR1 SGHKS, CDR2 YYEKEE (reference sequence). CDR3 sequence: CASSFDRDTEAFF. The CDR3 DNA reads TGTGCCAGCAGCTTCGACAGGGACACTGAAGCTTTCTTT.

V and J are TRBV3-1 (or the pseudogene TRBV3-2) and TRBJ2-3; D is possibly TRBD1 (6 bases). Trimming pared 0 bases from V and 6 bases from J, leaving 13 bases between. This CDR3 has 15 amino acids. Per germline, CDR1 LGHDT and CDR2 YNNKEL (reference sequence). The CDR3, as DNA: TGTGCCAGCAGCCAAGATAGCACAGGGTACGATACGCAGTATTTT. Its protein product is CASSQDSTGYDTQYF.

The chain has TRBV29-1 and TRBJ1-2, with 8 bases matching TRBD1. Trimming took 5 bases from V and 4 from J; bases not matched to a gene: 9. CDR1 and CDR2 (germline): SQVTM, ANQGSEA. The CDR3 runs to 14 residues. The CDR3 sequence is CSVRQDREGYGYTF. CDR3 in DNA: TGCAGCGTTCGACAGGACAGGGAGGGCTATGGCTACACCTTC.

V is TRBV7-2 and J is TRBJ2-3; perhaps TRBD2 as D (6 bases). The germline V and J ends were trimmed by 3 bases and 5 bases, with 12 bases remaining between them. The CDR3 is 14 residues long. Germline assignment: CDR1 SGHTA and CDR2 FQGNSA. The CDR3 region has the DNA TGTGCCAGCAGCTTGACTAGGGTTCTAGATACGCAGTATTTT. Its protein is CASSLTRVLDTQYF.

The chain employs TRBV10-3 and TRBJ2-1; TRBD2 agrees at 7 bases. Per the germline V gene, CDR1 is ENHRY and CDR2 is SYGVKD. V shed 2 bases, J shed 2 bases, and the junction held 6 bases outside the gene matches. The CDR3 spans 16 residues. CDR3 nucleotides: TGTGCCATCAGTGAGGAGGGAGGGGCTCCCTACAATGAGCAGTTCTTC. Encoded protein: CAISEEGGAPYNEQFF.

The J gene is TRBJ2-1, the V gene TRBV12-5; D is unresolved. The CDR3 is made up of 11 amino acids. Germline V CDR1 and CDR2: LGHNT, FRNRAP. The germline V and J ends were trimmed by 5 bases and 8 bases, with 7 bases remaining between them. The CDR3 bases are TGTGCTAGTGGTCCGATCTATGAGCAGTTCTTC. Amino acid sequence: CASGPIYEQFF.

The V gene is TRBV18, the J gene TRBJ2-5; no reliable D call. The CDR3 is 13 amino acids. Trimming took 0 bases from V and 1 from J, leaving 3 bases between them. The V gene's germline CDR1 is KGHSH and CDR2 LQKENI. CDR3 in amino acids: CASSPPSQETQYF. As DNA, the CDR3 is TGTGCCAGCTCACCACCGTCCCAAGAGACCCAGTACTTC.

J is TRBJ2-1 and V is TRBV11-3, with 10 bases fitting TRBD2. Losses at the gene ends were 5 bases for V and 3 bases for J; bases not matched to a gene: 4. The germline gives CDR1 SGHNT, CDR2 YENEEA. The CDR3 has 15 amino acids. The CDR3 spells CASSHRLAGYNEQFF. For the CDR3, the DNA is TGTGCCAGCAGCCACCGACTAGCGGGCTACAATGAGCAGTTCTTC.

The chain is built from TRBV27 and TRBJ2-3; either TRBD1 or TRBD2 may supply D (6 bases each). V lost 3 bases and J lost 3, with 19 bases in between. Germline V gives CDR1 MNHEY, CDR2 SMNVEV (reference sequence). The CDR3 totals 17 residues. CDR3 in DNA: TGTGCCAGCAGTTTCTTAGGGGGTGGGGGGCAGACAGATACGCAGTATTTT. It is translated as CASSFLGGGGQTDTQYF.

Only one count was recorded for this clone. V and J are TRBV7-8 and TRBJ2-2; 10 positions agree with TRBD2. There are 15 residues in the CDR3. Unmatched junction bases numbered 4, after V lost 5 bases and J lost 4 bases. Germline V gives CDR1 SGHVS, CDR2 FQNEAQ. CDR3 amino acids: CASSTLAGVTGELFF. DNA of the CDR3: TGTGCCAGCAGCACTCTAGCGGGAGTCACCGGGGAGCTGTTTTTT.

The genes are TRBV29-1 and TRBJ2-7, with D hard to call. Germline CDR1 and CDR2: SQVTM and ANQGSEA. This CDR3 has 12 amino acids. V lost 4 bases and J lost 2, with 9 bases in between. CDR3 in amino acids: CSVAPFPYEQYF. The DNA of the CDR3 is TGCAGCGTTGCTCCTTTTCCCTACGAGCAGTACTTC.

The chain recombines TRBV9 with TRBJ2-5; 12 nucleotides agree with TRBD2. This CDR3 is built from 17 residues. V shed 3 bases and J 5 bases; nucleotides not matched to a gene: 11. Germline CDR1 SGDLS, CDR2 YYNGEE. The CDR3 region has the DNA TGTGCCAGCAGCGCGGGGCTAGCGGGAGGGCCGGGCGAGACCCAGTACTTC. This codes for CASSAGLAGGPGETQYF.

This sequence joins TRBV15 and TRBJ2-7, with 7 bases aligning to TRBD2. The CDR3 length is 13 residues. In germline, CDR1 is LNHNV, CDR2 YYDKDF (reference sequence). Unmatched junction bases numbered 1, after V lost 2 bases and J lost 3 bases. The CDR3 sequence is CATSRLADYEQYF. In DNA, the CDR3 is TGTGCCACCAGCAGACTAGCGGACTACGAGCAGTACTTC.

The V and J genes are TRBV6-5 and TRBJ1-1; D not certain. The CDR3 is 16 residues long. CDR1 and CDR2 (germline): MNHEY, SVGAGI. V lost 0 bases and J 1 base, leaving 12 bases between the germline ends. CDR3 protein: CASSYSSRAPNTEAFF. The CDR3 region has the DNA TGTGCCAGCAGTTACTCGAGTCGGGCGCCGAACACTGAAGCTTTCTTT.

The rearrangement links TRBV6-5 to TRBJ1-2, with 7 bases matching TRBD1. The CDR3 is 13 amino acids. Germline V gene data show CDR1 as MNHEY and CDR2 as SVGAGI. Losses at the gene ends were 7 bases for V and 4 bases for J; bases not matched to a gene: 6. The CDR3 protein is CASTKQGIYGYTF. The CDR3 nucleotides are TGTGCCAGCACGAAACAGGGGATCTATGGCTACACCTTC.